The 8 T cell receptor beta chains given below trace back to one sample, sequenced in a study of radiotherapy plus CTLA-4 blockade in lung cancer. The method was immunoSEQ multiplex PCR; TCRdb's version includes in-frame clones alone and lacks a portion of them. The data hold more than 80,000 clones, with approximately 81% observed a single time. The sample consisted of peripheral blood, taken from a patient treated with radiotherapy plus ipilimumab. These receptor sequences come from a human donor with non-small cell lung cancer that progressed on radiotherapy plus ipilimumab. Some clones in this sample may be carry-over from other donors' samples.

This chain connects TRBV4-3 to TRBJ2-5; a weak D match, TRBD2 (5 bases). The CDR3 is made up of 14 amino acids. The germline V gene encodes CDR1 LGHNA and CDR2 YSLEER. Trimming removed 0 bases at V and 5 bases at J, with 10 bases between. CDR3 in amino acids: CASSQDWRGETQYF. The CDR3 DNA is TGCGCCAGCAGCCAAGACTGGCGAGGGGAGACCCAGTACTTC.

This chain connects TRBV2 to TRBJ2-1; D is perhaps TRBD1 or TRBD2 (5 bases each). The V gene lost 7 bases and the J gene lost 13 bases, with 14 bases spanning the gap. The CDR3 is made up of 11 amino acids. CDR1 and CDR2 (germline): SNHLY, FYNNEI. CDR3 sequence: CASTPRGLQFF. In nucleotides, the CDR3 is TGTGCCAGCACCCCGAGGGGCTTACAGTTCTTC.

This rearrangement joins TRBV18 to TRBJ2-2, with 12 bases matching TRBD2. Trimming removed 3 bases from V and 4 bases from J; junction bases left unmatched: 3. CDR1 is KGHSH and CDR2 is LQKENI in the germline V gene. The CDR3 contains 16 residues. The CDR3 sequence is CASSPTTSGGTGELFF. In DNA, the CDR3 is TGTGCCAGCTCACCTACGACTAGCGGGGGCACCGGGGAGCTGTTTTTT. Together with reference TRBV18 and TRBJ2-2, the CDR3 gives the full variable domain: NAGVMQNPRHLVRRRGQEARLRCSPMKGHSHVYWYRQLPEEGLKFMVYLQKENIIDESGMPKERFSAEFPKEGPSILRIQQVVRGDSAAYFCASSPTTSGGTGELFFGEGSRLTVL.

The V call is TRBV9, the J call TRBJ1-1; D gene uncertain. Trimming stripped 4 bases from V and 1 base from J, with 8 bases between. The CDR3 is 13 residues long. Germline assignment: CDR1 SGDLS and CDR2 YYNGEE. CDR3 coding DNA: TGTGCCAGCAGCCCCCGACAGAACACTGAAGCTTTCTTT. Its translation is CASSPRQNTEAFF.

This clone was seen just once. V gene TRBV15 combines with J gene TRBJ1-2; 8 nucleotides match TRBD1. The V segment lost 4 bases and the J segment 7 bases; nucleotides outside the gene matches: 8. The CDR3 is 14 amino acids. Per germline, CDR1 LNHNV and CDR2 YYDKDF (reference sequence). This chain's CDR3 is CATSTRTGSVGYTF. The CDR3 nucleotides are TGTGCCACCAGCACCCGGACAGGGAGCGTTGGCTACACCTTC.

This rearrangement joins TRBV5-6 to TRBJ1-2; D unresolved. This CDR3 has 16 residues. Germline loops: CDR1 SGHDT, CDR2 YYEEEE. Trimming stripped 1 base from V and 4 bases from J, with 17 bases between. CDR3 sequence reads: CASSLRRVVVGYGYTF. The DNA for the CDR3 is TGTGCCAGCAGCTTGCGTAGAGTGGTGGTCGGCTATGGCTACACCTTC.

This CDR3 reads CAAIGRVGSPLHF. The CDR3 bases are TGTGCCGCCATCGGTAGGGTAGGGTCACCCCTCCACTTT. The chain uses TRBV28 and TRBJ1-6; D call uncertain. CDR3 length: 13 residues. Germline V CDR1 and CDR2: MDHEN, SYDVKM. V was trimmed by 11 bases and J by 10 bases, leaving 18 bases between them.

The chain employs TRBV10-1 and TRBJ2-7, with TRBD1 matching 8 bases. The V and J ends lost 5 bases and 3 bases, in that order; junction bases with no gene match: 15. The CDR3 is made up of 17 amino acids. Germline lookup yields CDR1 WNHNN and CDR2 SYGVQD (reference sequence). This chain's CDR3 is CASSQPLTDRDGYEQYF. The CDR3 coding sequence is TGCGCCAGCAGTCAACCCCTTACGGACAGGGATGGCTACGAGCAGTACTTC.